This TCR beta chain was retrieved from a study of blood T cell repertoires in COVID-19. Study in general: Sites across the United States, Italy and Spain contributed samples from acute and convalescent COVID-19. Nucleic acid was either cDNA or gDNA, and it came from T cells, B-cell-depleted T cells, or PBMCs.

V lost 2 bases to trimming and J lost 3 bases; unmatched junction nucleotides: 10. Germline assignment: CDR1 LNHDA and CDR2 SQIVND (reference sequence). The CDR3 is 16 residues long. Per the original data handling: Nucleated cell counts were estimated from reference gene primer amplification. Sequencing used immunoSEQ multiplex PCR; TCRdb keeps in-frame clones, though not all of them. The D gene and trimming were derived from the DNA, and the V and J assignments and clone size from that table. The sample consists of 40,000 or so clones, around 81% of them appearing once. The TCR sequence derives from a man between 35 and 55 years old with active or convalescent COVID-19. The source material was peripheral blood. V is TRBV19 and J is TRBJ2-7, with 7 nucleotides matching TRBD2. Here the CDR3 DNA reads TGTGCCAGTAGTATATTGAGGGCTAGCGGCGACTACGAGCAGTACTTC. Translating it yields CASSILRASGDYEQYF.